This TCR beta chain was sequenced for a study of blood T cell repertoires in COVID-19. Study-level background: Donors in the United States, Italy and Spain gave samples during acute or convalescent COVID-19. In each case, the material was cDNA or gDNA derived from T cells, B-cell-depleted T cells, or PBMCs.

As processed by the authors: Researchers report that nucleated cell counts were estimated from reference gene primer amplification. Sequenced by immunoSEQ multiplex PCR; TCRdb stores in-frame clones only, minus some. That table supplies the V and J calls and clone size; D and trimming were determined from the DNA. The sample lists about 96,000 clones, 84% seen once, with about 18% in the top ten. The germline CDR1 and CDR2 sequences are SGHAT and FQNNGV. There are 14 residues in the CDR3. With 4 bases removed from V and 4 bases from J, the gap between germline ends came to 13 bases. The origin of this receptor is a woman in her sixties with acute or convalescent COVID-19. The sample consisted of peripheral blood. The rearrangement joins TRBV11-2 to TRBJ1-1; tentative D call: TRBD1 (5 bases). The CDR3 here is CASSSLSGITEAFF. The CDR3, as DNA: TGTGCCAGCAGCTCCCTTTCAGGGATCACTGAAGCTTTCTTT.